Listed below are T cell receptor beta chains from one sample, sequenced in a study of blood T cell repertoires in COVID-19. Profiled with immunoSEQ multiplex PCR; TCRdb holds only in-frame clones, not every one. Here the sample spans around 270,000 clones, less than 90% being singletons. Sequenced sample: peripheral blood. These receptors originate from a man aged 55-75 years with acute or convalescent COVID-19. Each CDR3 is given with its conserved first and last residue. A D gene is named only where the DNA matches it firmly. Clone size is given for some rows only: seen once, a few or many times, or a class if the clone is expanded.

d_gene	v_gene	j_gene	len	abundance	CDR3nt	CDR3aa
TRBD1	TRBV5-5	TRBJ2-3	16	-	TGTGCCAGCAGCTGGGACAGGGCTCCTAGCACAGATACGCAGTATTTT	CASSWDRAPSTDTQYF
TRBD2	TRBV19	TRBJ2-7	15	-	TGTGCCAGTAGTAAGTGGACTAGCGGCCCCTACGAGCAGTACTTC	CASSKWTSGPYEQYF
-	TRBV30	TRBJ2-5	14	-	TGTGCCTGGAGTGTAGGACTGGCGCGGGAGACCCAGTACTTC	CAWSVGLARETQYF
TRBD2	TRBV2	TRBJ2-1	16	-	TGTGCCAGCAGTGAATCTAGCGGGGGAACCTACAATGAGCAGTTCTTC	CASSESSGGTYNEQFF
-	TRBV7-6	TRBJ2-1	15	-	TGTGCCAGCAGCGAGAGGGACACGATCCCTGGGGAGCAGTTCTTC	CASSERDTIPGEQFF
TRBD2	TRBV19	TRBJ2-1	15	-	TGTGCCAGTAGTCCCGGGGGGGGAGGCTACAATGAGCAGTTCTTC	CASSPGGGGYNEQFF
TRBD2	TRBV28	TRBJ2-5	13	-	TGTGCCAGCAGGCGGGGAGGGCAAGAGACCCAGTACTTC	CASRRGGQETQYF
-	TRBV3-1/TRBV3-2	TRBJ2-2	15	-	TGTGCCAGCAGCCAAAGACAGAGGAACACCGGGGAGCTGTTTTTT	CASSQRQRNTGELFF
-	TRBV5-4	TRBJ1-2	13	-	TGTGCCAGCAGCTTAATATGGCTTTATGGCTACACCTTC	CASSLIWLYGYTF
-	TRBV6-1	TRBJ1-6	15	-	TGTGCCAGCAGTGACACAGTCGCCTACAATTCACCCCTCCACTTT	CASSDTVAYNSPLHF
-	TRBV4-1	TRBJ2-4	16	-	TGCGCCAGCAGCCCTGGGCCCACCGGGGGACAAAACATTCAGTACTTC	CASSPGPTGGQNIQYF
TRBD2	TRBV28	TRBJ2-2	15	-	TGTGCCAGCAGTAAAGGACTAGCGGGACGCGGGGAGCTGTTTTTT	CASSKGLAGRGELFF
-	TRBV5-6	TRBJ1-5	18	-	TGTGCCAGCAGCTCATGGGGGGTAGCCGGGAGACACAATCAGCCCCAGCATTTT	CASSSWGVAGRHNQPQHF
TRBD1	TRBV5-4	TRBJ1-6	15	-	TGTGCCAGCAGCTCGGACAGGGGTGCCTGGGATCCCCTCCACTTT	CASSSDRGAWDPLHF
TRBD1	TRBV25-1	TRBJ2-7	14	-	TGTGCCAGCAGTGATTGGGACAGGTTCTACGAGCAGTACTTC	CASSDWDRFYEQYF
TRBD1	TRBV5-1	TRBJ2-7	14	-	TGCGCCAGCAGCTCCCGGGACAGGGTATCCGAGCAGTACTTC	CASSSRDRVSEQYF
TRBD1	TRBV6-5	TRBJ2-7	14	-	TGTGCCAGCAATACAAGACAGGGTCCCTACGAGCAGTACTTC	CASNTRQGPYEQYF
TRBD2	TRBV5-6	TRBJ2-7	16	-	TGTGCCAGCAGCCTCGGCGTTAGCGGGAGCTCCTACGAGCAGTACTTC	CASSLGVSGSSYEQYF
-	TRBV28	TRBJ2-7	14	-	TGTGCCAGCAGTCCCCCACAAGATCCCATCGAGCAGTACTTC	CASSPPQDPIEQYF
-	TRBV7-9	TRBJ1-2	13	-	TGTGCCAGCAGCCTCCGAGGCTTAGATGGCTACACCTTC	CASSLRGLDGYTF
-	TRBV7-3	TRBJ2-3	15	-	TGTGCCAGCAGCTCCTATACAGCTAGCACAGATACGCAGTATTTT	CASSSYTASTDTQYF
-	TRBV2	TRBJ2-3	15	once	TGTGCCAGCAGTGAGTGGAGTTCCATGGCAGATACGCAGTATTTT	CASSEWSSMADTQYF
TRBD1	TRBV7-8	TRBJ1-1	15	-	TGTGCCAGCAGCTACCCGACAGGGGGGAACACTGAAGCTTTCTTT	CASSYPTGGNTEAFF
-	TRBV9	TRBJ1-2	14	few	TGTGCCAGCAGCGTAGGGGGCCTTAACTATGGCTACACCTTC	CASSVGGLNYGYTF
-	TRBV14	TRBJ2-3	16	-	TGTGCCAGCAGCCTGGATGGAGTGGAGAGCACAGATACGCAGTATTTT	CASSLDGVESTDTQYF
-	TRBV6-5	TRBJ1-4	12	-	TGTGCCAGCAGTACTGGGACTTTGCAACTGTTTTTT	CASSTGTLQLFF
TRBD1	TRBV6-2/TRBV6-3	TRBJ2-3	15	-	TGTGCCAGCAGTGCGCGGGACAGGCCCACAGATACGCAGTATTTT	CASSARDRPTDTQYF
TRBD1	TRBV5-1	TRBJ2-1	15	-	TGCGCCAGCAGCACCCAGGGACAGGGTTTTAATGAGCAGTTCTTC	CASSTQGQGFNEQFF
TRBD2	TRBV2	TRBJ2-5	15	-	TGTGCCAGCACTAACAGCGGGGGGGCCGGAGAGACCCAGTACTTC	CASTNSGGAGETQYF
-	TRBV7-6	TRBJ2-3	17	-	TGTGCCAGCAGCTTAGCGGGGGGATACCCCTTTTCAAATACGCAGTATTTT	CASSLAGGYPFSNTQYF
-	TRBV4-3	TRBJ2-1	17	-	TGCGCCAGCAGCCAAGGTAGTACGGTTACCGCCTACAATGAGCAGTTCTTC	CASSQGSTVTAYNEQFF
TRBD1	TRBV2	TRBJ2-4	13	-	TGTGCCAGCAGAGGACAGGGCCAAAACATTCAGTACTTC	CASRGQGQNIQYF
TRBD2	TRBV7-2	TRBJ2-2	16	-	TGTGCCAGCAGCACCCTAGCGGGAGGGCCAGTCGGGGAGCTGTTTTTT	CASSTLAGGPVGELFF
-	TRBV6-2/TRBV6-3	TRBJ2-3	15	-	TGTGCCAGCAGTTTGGTCGGGTCTAGCACAGATACGCAGTATTTT	CASSLVGSSTDTQYF
TRBD2	TRBV13	TRBJ2-2	14	-	TGTGCCAGCAGCTCACGACTAGCAGACGGGGAGCTGTTTTTT	CASSSRLADGELFF
TRBD1	TRBV7-9	TRBJ2-1	14	-	TGTGCCAGCAGCCTTGGGACAGACTACAATGAGCAGTTCTTC	CASSLGTDYNEQFF
TRBD1	TRBV7-9	TRBJ2-1	15	once	TGTGCCAGCAGCTTAACGACAGGGAGCTACAATGAGCAGTTCTTC	CASSLTTGSYNEQFF
-	TRBV30	TRBJ2-7	12	many	TGTGCCTGGGGTGGACAGCCTAACGAGCAGTACTTC	CAWGGQPNEQYF
-	TRBV19	TRBJ2-7	11	-	TGTGCCAGTAGTCACGGACTTGAGCAGTACTTC	CASSHGLEQYF
-	TRBV6-4	TRBJ2-1	16	-	TGTGCCAGCAGTGACTCCGGGCTAGCTGGGGTGGGTGAGCAGTTCTTC	CASSDSGLAGVGEQFF
TRBD1	TRBV9	TRBJ2-3	14	-	TGTGCCAGCAGCGTAGGACAGGGCGGGGATACGCAGTATTTT	CASSVGQGGDTQYF
-	TRBV18	TRBJ1-1	14	-	TGTGCCAGCTCACCTGTGGGCCCCAGAACTGAAGCTTTCTTT	CASSPVGPRTEAFF
-	TRBV3-1/TRBV3-2	TRBJ1-2	18	-	TGTGCCAGCAGCCAAGAAGGAGGCTATGGACGGAACCTCTATGGCTACACCTTC	CASSQEGGYGRNLYGYTF
-	TRBV18	TRBJ1-2	16	-	TGTGCCAGCACTCATCCGGGGGGAATGGAAAACTATGGCTACACCTTC	CASTHPGGMENYGYTF